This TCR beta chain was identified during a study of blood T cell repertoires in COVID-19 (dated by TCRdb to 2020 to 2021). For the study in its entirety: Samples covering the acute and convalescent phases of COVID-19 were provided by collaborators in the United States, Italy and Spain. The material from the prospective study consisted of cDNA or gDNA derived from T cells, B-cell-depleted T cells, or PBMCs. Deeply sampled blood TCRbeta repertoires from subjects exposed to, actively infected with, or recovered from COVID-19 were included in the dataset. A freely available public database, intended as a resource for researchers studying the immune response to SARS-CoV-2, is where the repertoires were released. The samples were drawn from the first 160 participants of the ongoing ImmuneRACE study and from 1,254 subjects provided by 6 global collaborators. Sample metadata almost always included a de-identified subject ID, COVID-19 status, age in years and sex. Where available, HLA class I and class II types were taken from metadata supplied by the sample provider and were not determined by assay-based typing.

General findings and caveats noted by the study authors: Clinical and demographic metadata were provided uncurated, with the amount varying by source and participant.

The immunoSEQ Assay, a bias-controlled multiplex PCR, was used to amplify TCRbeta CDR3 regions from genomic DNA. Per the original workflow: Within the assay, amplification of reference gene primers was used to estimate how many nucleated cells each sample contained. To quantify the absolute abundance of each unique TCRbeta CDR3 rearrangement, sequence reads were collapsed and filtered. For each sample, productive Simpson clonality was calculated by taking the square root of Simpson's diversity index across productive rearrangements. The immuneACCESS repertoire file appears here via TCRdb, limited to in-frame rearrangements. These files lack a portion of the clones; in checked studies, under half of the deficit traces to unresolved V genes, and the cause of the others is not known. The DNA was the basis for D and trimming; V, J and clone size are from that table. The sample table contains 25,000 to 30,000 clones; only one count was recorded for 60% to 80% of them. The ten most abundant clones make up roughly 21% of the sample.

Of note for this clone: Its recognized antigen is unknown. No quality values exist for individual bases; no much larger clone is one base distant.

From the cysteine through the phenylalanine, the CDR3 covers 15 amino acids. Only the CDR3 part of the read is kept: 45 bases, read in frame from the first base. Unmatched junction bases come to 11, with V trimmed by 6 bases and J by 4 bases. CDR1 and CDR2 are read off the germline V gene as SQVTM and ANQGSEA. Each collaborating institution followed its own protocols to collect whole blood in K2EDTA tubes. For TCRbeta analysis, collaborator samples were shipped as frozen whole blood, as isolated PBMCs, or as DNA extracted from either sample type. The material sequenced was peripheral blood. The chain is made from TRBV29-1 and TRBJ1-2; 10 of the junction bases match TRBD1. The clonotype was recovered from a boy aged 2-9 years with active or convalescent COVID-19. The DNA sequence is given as TGCAGCGTCTCCCGGGGGACAGGGGCTCGCTATGGCTACACCTTC. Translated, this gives CSVSRGTGARYGYTF.